A single sample gave rise to the 3 T cell receptor beta chains below, sequenced in a study of T cells after yellow fever vaccination. A single record per CDR3 protein comes from TCRdb applying MiXCR to the 5' RACE reads. The sample has about 96,000 distinct CDR3 sequences; around 9.8% are singletons. The specimen comprised CD8+ T cells not binding an NS4B(214-222) dextramer, sorted from PBMCs, sampled roughly 15 days after the first yellow fever vaccination. Every receptor here comes from a man aged 18 to 29 who received the YFV17D yellow fever vaccine.

The chain combines TRBV5-6 with TRBJ1-1, with 9 bases lining up with TRBD1. Germline values: CDR1 SGHDT, CDR2 YYEEEE. After removal of 5 bases from V and 4 bases from J, the junction contained 6 bases not matched to a gene. CDR3 length: 14 amino acids. The CDR3 coding sequence is TGTGCCAGCAGGCCACAGGGGGCGGGCACTGAAGCTTTCTTT. This codes for CASRPQGAGTEAFF.

The table lists this clonotype with a few counts. The chain couples TRBV12-3 or TRBV12-4 to TRBJ2-4; possible D gene TRBD1, 6 bases. The CDR3 has 16 amino acids. Trimming pared 5 bases from V and 6 bases from J, leaving 20 bases between. As DNA, the CDR3 is TGTGCCAGCAGTCCGTCAGGGGTTGCGCTCAGAAACATTCAGTACTTC. The encoded protein is CASSPSGVALRNIQYF.

This clonotype was observed many times. This sequence joins TRBV5-1 and TRBJ2-1; possibly TRBD2 for D (6 bases). V was shortened by 0 bases and J by 9 bases, with 13 bases between the two germline ends. The CDR3 length is 14 residues. Germline V gene sequence: CDR1 SGHRS, CDR2 YFSETQ. This chain's CDR3 is CASSLAWGAGEQFF. The CDR3 DNA reads as TGCGCCAGCAGCTTGGCTTGGGGAGCGGGTGAGCAGTTCTTC.